The rows below give T cell receptor beta chains drawn from one sample of a study of CD8 T cells in Susac syndrome. Each CDR3 protein gets one entry after TCRdb re-called the immunoSEQ multiplex PCR reads with MiXCR. The repertoire includes about 430,000 distinct CDR3 sequences, 75% to 90% of them detected once, and approximately 0.12% sits in the top ten. The sequenced sample was CD8+ T cells from PBMCs. These receptors were taken from a human donor with multiple sclerosis. Both conserved end residues are part of each CDR3. The order of the fields is D gene, clone size, J gene, V gene, CDR3 protein, CDR3 DNA. A D gene is named only where the DNA matches it firmly. Clone size, where shown, is once, few, many, or a class for clones that have expanded.

TRBD1 . TRBJ1-5 TRBV10-3 CAIRGDSVNQPQHF TGTGCCATCAGGGGGGACAGTGTAAATCAGCCCCAGCATTTT
TRBD2 once TRBJ2-3 TRBV3-1 CASSQGPGLAGALVTDTQYF TGTGCCAGCAGCCAAGGGCCGGGACTAGCGGGGGCCCTTGTCACAGATACGCAGTATTTT
TRBD2 . TRBJ2-1 TRBV12-3/TRBV12-4 CASSLEASGPTYNEQFF TGTGCCAGCAGTTTAGAGGCTAGCGGGCCTACCTACAATGAGCAGTTCTTC
TRBD1 . TRBJ1-6 TRBV20-1 CSASRQGESSYNSPLHF TGCAGTGCTAGTCGGCAGGGGGAGAGCTCCTATAATTCACCCCTCCACTTT
TRBD2 . TRBJ2-7 TRBV7-2 CASSLAPSGRALWYEQYF TGTGCCAGCAGCTTGGCCCCTAGCGGGAGGGCCCTCTGGTACGAGCAGTACTTC
. . TRBJ1-2 TRBV20-1 CSARDYGPLEGYTF TGCAGTGCTAGAGATTATGGACCCCTAGAGGGCTACACCTTC
. . TRBJ1-3 TRBV15 CATSDRGGSGNTIYF TGTGCCACCAGCGACCGGGGGGGCTCTGGAAACACCATATATTTT
. . TRBJ1-4 TRBV15 CATSTYSEDIREKLFF TGTGCCACCAGCACGTATTCCGAGGATATTAGAGAAAAACTGTTTTTT
TRBD2 . TRBJ2-5 TRBV27 CASSLRLAGSRETQYF TGTGCCAGCAGTTTACGCCTAGCGGGAAGTCGGGAGACCCAGTACTTC
. . TRBJ2-5 TRBV9 CASSGRQEQEETQYF TGTGCCAGCAGCGGACGACAGGAACAAGAAGAGACCCAGTACTTC
. . TRBJ2-5 TRBV11-2 CASSFPIWGHNETQYF TGTGCCAGCAGCTTCCCTATTTGGGGGCACAATGAGACCCAGTACTTC
TRBD1 . TRBJ1-2 TRBV25-1 CASSDWDRAEGYTF TGTGCCAGCAGTGATTGGGACAGGGCGGAAGGCTACACCTTC
. . TRBJ2-3 TRBV12-3/TRBV12-4 CASSPEGIPDTQYF TGTGCCAGCAGCCCGGAGGGGATCCCAGATACGCAGTATTTT
. . TRBJ1-6 TRBV18 CASTGRKGSPLHF TGTGCCAGCACAGGGCGGAAGGGTTCACCCCTCCACTTT
TRBD2 . TRBJ2-2 TRBV5-1 CASSSPTSGGFNGELFF TGCGCCAGCAGTTCCCCGACTAGCGGGGGATTTAACGGGGAGCTGTTTTTT
. . TRBJ1-1 TRBV28 CAATRRETTEAFF TGTGCCGCGACAAGAAGGGAAACCACTGAAGCTTTCTTT
TRBD2 . TRBJ2-2 TRBV20-1 CSGLAGSTGELFF TGCAGCGGACTAGCGGGTTCGACCGGGGAGCTGTTTTTT
TRBD1 . TRBJ1-2 TRBV28 CASSLGGQLYGYTF TGTGCCAGCAGTCTAGGGGGACAGCTTTATGGCTACACCTTC
. . TRBJ2-7 TRBV5-6 CASSGGEQNYEQYF TGTGCCAGCAGCGGAGGGGAACAGAACTACGAGCAGTACTTC
. . TRBJ1-1 TRBV6-1 CASSAMGRRTEAFF TGTGCCAGCAGTGCAATGGGGCGGAGGACTGAAGCTTTCTTT
TRBD1 . TRBJ1-6 TRBV6-5 CASRIRQGGSPLHF TGTGCCAGCAGGATCCGACAGGGCGGGTCACCCCTCCACTTT
TRBD1 . TRBJ2-7 TRBV2 CASSEASPGGLYEQYF TGTGCCAGCAGTGAAGCGTCCCCAGGGGGCCTCTACGAGCAGTACTTC
. few TRBJ1-1 TRBV6-1 CASRLAQDTEAFF TGTGCCAGCAGACTAGCCCAAGACACTGAAGCTTTCTTT
. . TRBJ1-1 TRBV27 CATLNGGGTTEAFF TGTGCCACCCTAAACGGAGGGGGAACCACTGAAGCTTTCTTT
TRBD1 . TRBJ2-7 TRBV28 CASSLGWTGGAYEQYF TGTGCCAGCAGTCTCGGATGGACAGGGGGCGCCTACGAGCAGTACTTC
. . TRBJ1-1 TRBV9 CASSPRGSNTEAFF TGTGCCAGCAGCCCCCGGGGGTCGAACACTGAAGCTTTCTTT
TRBD1 . TRBJ2-7 TRBV2 CASSTHGTGSYEQYF TGTGCCAGCAGTACACACGGGACAGGCTCCTACGAGCAGTACTTC
TRBD1 . TRBJ1-5 TRBV2 CASSLTGGGDQPQHF TGTGCCAGCAGTCTTACAGGGGGCGGCGATCAGCCCCAGCATTTT
TRBD1 . TRBJ2-1 TRBV29-1 CSISWDSVVSSYNEQFF TGCAGCATCTCCTGGGACAGCGTAGTGAGCTCCTACAATGAGCAGTTCTTC
TRBD2 . TRBJ2-6 TRBV6-1 CASTLGLSSGANVLTF TGTGCCAGCACCTTGGGACTATCGTCGGGGGCCAACGTCCTGACTTTC
. . TRBJ2-7 TRBV3-1 CASSQDGQEGPYYEQYF TGTGCCAGCAGCCAAGATGGTCAGGAGGGCCCCTACTACGAGCAGTACTTC
TRBD1 . TRBJ2-5 TRBV9 CASSVGRTGGIETQYF TGTGCCAGCAGCGTAGGAAGGACAGGGGGCATCGAGACCCAGTACTTC
TRBD1 . TRBJ1-1 TRBV29-1 CSVTGETEAFF TGCAGCGTTACAGGGGAAACTGAAGCTTTCTTT
. few TRBJ1-1 TRBV4-1 CASSQEVLYEAFF TGCGCCAGCAGCCAAGAAGTGTTATACGAAGCTTTCTTT
. . TRBJ1-5 TRBV4-1 CASSQDAGTSQPQHF TGCGCCAGCAGCCAAGATGCAGGGACTAGCCAGCCCCAGCATTTT
. . TRBJ1-1 TRBV6-5 CASSYFGERTEAFF TGTGCCAGCAGTTATTTTGGGGAGAGGACTGAAGCTTTCTTT
TRBD2 . TRBJ2-7 TRBV20-1 CSAQRPSGRKDYEQYF TGCAGTGCCCAGAGGCCTAGCGGGAGAAAGGACTACGAGCAGTACTTC
TRBD2 . TRBJ2-3 TRBV3-1 CASSQGELAVTDTQYF TGTGCCAGCAGCCAAGGCGAACTAGCGGTCACAGATACGCAGTATTTT
. . TRBJ2-3 TRBV2 CASGEDTQYF TGTGCCAGTGGTGAGGATACGCAGTATTTT
. . TRBJ2-1 TRBV14 CASSPLGANEQFF TGTGCCAGCAGCCCTTTGGGGGCGAATGAGCAGTTCTTC
. . TRBJ2-3 TRBV6-1 CASSTQGGGGTDTQYF TGTGCCAGCAGTACCCAAGGTGGGGGAGGCACAGATACGCAGTATTTT